A single sample gave rise to the 8 T cell receptor beta chains below, sequenced in a study of patients and donors after allogeneic stem cell transplantation. TCRdb reprocessed the RT-PCR reads with MiXCR, giving one entry per CDR3 protein. In the table there are some 150,000 distinct CDR3 sequences, about a third of which are singletons. Sequencing used blood, either unsorted or a sorted T cell fraction (not recorded which). Source of these receptors: a human donor who was either an allogeneic HSCT recipient or a stem cell or donor lymphocyte infusion donor (not recorded which). It is not recorded whose cells these are; they may come from a transplant donor.

V gene TRBV5-5 combines with J gene TRBJ1-5, with a tentative D call TRBD1 (5 bases). Germline V lookup: CDR1 SGHKS, CDR2 YYEKEE (reference sequence). V gave up 4 bases and J gave up 3 bases, with 8 bases separating them. CDR3 length: 13 residues. The CDR3 is CASSLTDNQPQHF. The CDR3 nucleotides read TGTGCCAGCAGCCTGACAGACAATCAGCCCCAGCATTTT.

This clonotype came up many times. V usage is TRBV29-1 and J usage is TRBJ1-2, with TRBD1 as a possible D gene (6 bases). The CDR3 length is 11 residues. The V gene lost 7 bases and the J gene lost 3 bases, with 9 bases spanning the gap. CDR1 SQVTM and CDR2 ANQGSEA come from the germline V gene. The CDR3 coding sequence is TGCAGCGCCTCAGGGGACTATGGCTACACCTTC. It codes for CSASGDYGYTF.

The chain couples TRBV28 to TRBJ2-7, with D tentatively TRBD2 (6 bases). Germline loops: CDR1 MDHEN, CDR2 SYDVKM. This CDR3 is built from 14 residues. Trimming removed 4 bases at V and 3 bases at J, with 13 bases between. The CDR3 DNA reads as TGTGCCAGCAGTTCCGGGACTCTCGTCTACGAGCAGTACTTC. It codes for CASSSGTLVYEQYF.

A few counts support this clonotype. The V and J genes are TRBV2 and TRBJ1-1; 8 nucleotides align to TRBD1. Germline CDR1 and CDR2: SNHLY and FYNNEI. The CDR3 runs to 14 residues. J was trimmed by 5 bases and V by 2 bases; bases with no gene match: 4. The CDR3 loop reads CASSEQGARTEAFF. CDR3 bases: TGTGCCAGCAGTGAACAGGGGGCGCGGACTGAAGCTTTCTTT.

This clonotype was found a few times. The rearrangement uses TRBV24-1 and TRBJ1-1; D is unresolved. Germline CDR1 KGHDR, CDR2 SFDVKD. This CDR3 spans 11 amino acids. V lost 7 bases to trimming and J lost 6 bases, with 8 bases between them. Written as DNA, the CDR3 is TGTGCCACCAGAGGGAAGGCTGAAGCTTTCTTT. This sequence encodes CATRGKAEAFF.

This sequence joins TRBV6-2 or TRBV6-3 and TRBJ1-6; 8 nucleotides line up with TRBD1. CDR1 is MNHEY and CDR2 is SVGEGT in the germline V gene. The CDR3 is 17 amino acids. V lost 4 bases to trimming and J lost 6 bases; unmatched junction nucleotides: 11. CDR3 DNA sequence: TGTGCCAGCAGTTCCACCGGACAGGGCACCCGTAATTCACCCCTCCACTTT. This gives the protein CASSSTGQGTRNSPLHF.

This chain joins TRBV6-2 or TRBV6-3 and TRBJ1-5; D possibly corresponds to TRBD1 (5 bases). The CDR3 loop spans 15 amino acids. Germline V CDR1 and CDR2: MNHEY, SVGEGT. V was trimmed by 2 bases and J by 3 bases, leaving 11 bases between them. The CDR3 DNA follows: TGTGCCAGCAGTTACCCGCAGGGCCACAATCAGCCCCAGCATTTT. Translation gives CASSYPQGHNQPQHF.

This clonotype was seen a handful of times. The V and J genes are TRBV4-3 and TRBJ2-7; D could derive from TRBD1 or TRBD2 (6 bases each). This CDR3 region has 16 residues. Germline CDR1 reads LGHNA; CDR2 reads YSLEER. With 0 bases removed from V and 4 bases from J, the gap between germline ends came to 16 bases. The CDR3 loop reads CASSQDGGPGPYEQYF. The DNA for the CDR3 is TGCGCCAGCAGCCAAGATGGGGGGCCAGGGCCATACGAGCAGTACTTC.